This TCR beta chain is drawn from a study of siplizumab effects on memory and regulatory T cells. Study-wide context: Without drug or with siplizumab at 0.75 to 1 ug/mL, mixed lymphocyte reactions were set up in pairs. Study results and limitations: Siplizumab gave mappable alloreactive CD4+ clones an average Treg-derived fraction of about 64%, against under 35% in controls.

V lost 4 bases, J lost 1 base, and 12 bases stayed unmatched. Germline CDR1 and CDR2: SGDLS and YYNGEE. This CDR3 comprises 17 residues. About this clone: Antigen specificity is unknown.

Coculture of mixed lymphocyte reaction cells was performed at 37°C for approximately six days. About 10^5 TCR templates were measured in each sample. Some clones are missing from TCRdb's copy, which holds only in-frame ones; the method was immunoSEQ multiplex PCR. The sample has 6,500 to 7,500 clones; roughly 36% are singletons. This chain links TRBV9 with TRBJ2-3, with 7 bases identical to TRBD2. The receptor was derived from a human donor in good health; the cells came from an allogeneic mixed lymphocyte reaction. Material: CFSE-low (dividing) CD8+ T cells sorted from an allogeneic mixed lymphocyte reaction. The CDR3 region has the DNA TGTGCCAGCAGCTTTCCCCGGGAGGAGGGAGGCACAGATACGCAGTATTTT. Translation gives CASSFPREEGGTDTQYF.